This T cell receptor (beta chain) originates from a study of tumor-infiltrating lymphocytes in localized non-small cell lung cancer. CDR1 and CDR2 from the germline V gene are LNHDA and SQIVND (reference sequence). Deletions cut 7 bases from V and 8 bases from J, with 17 bases between. The CDR3 consists of 14 residues. Method: immunoSEQ multiplex PCR; TCRdb's copy keeps in-frame clones and lacks some. The sample carries 27,000 or so clones, 70% to 90% recorded once. The chain carries TRBV19 and TRBJ1-4, with D tentatively TRBD1 (6 bases). The sequencing sample was made of lung tumor tissue. The TCR comes from a human donor with non-small cell lung cancer. In DNA, the CDR3 is TGTGCCAGTAACCTTGGGACACGGACCGAAAAACTGTTTTTT. It yields the protein CASNLGTRTEKLFF.